Listed here are 27 T cell receptor beta chains from one sample, sequenced in a study of identical twins. TCRdb passed the 5' RACE reads through MiXCR, listing each CDR3 protein once. The sample comprises hundreds of thousands of distinct CDR3 sequences, 8.6% of which are singletons, and roughly 0.9% rests with the top ten. A further study also used this sample, focusing on yellow fever vaccine responses in identical twins.

The source material was PBMCs. Receptors originate from a woman between 18 and 30 years old in good health.

The sample holds many counts of this clonotype. This rearrangement joins TRBV12-3 or TRBV12-4 to TRBJ2-7; 9 bases map to TRBD2. V was pared by 1 base and J by 5 bases, with 6 bases of the junction left unmatched. The CDR3 runs to 15 residues. For the CDR3, the DNA is TGTGCCAGCAGTTTAGTCGCGGGAGGGCCCCACGAGCAGTACTTC. Encoded protein: CASSLVAGGPHEQYF.

In its sample, this clonotype was seen a few times. The gene calls are TRBV28 and TRBJ2-7; weak D call: TRBD1 (5 bases). V was shortened by 1 base and J by 0 bases, with 16 bases between the two germline ends. This CDR3 comprises 17 residues. In germline, CDR1 is MDHEN, CDR2 SYDVKM. The CDR3 protein is CASSLFVSRQGSYEQYF. CDR3 nucleotides: TGTGCCAGCAGTTTATTTGTTTCACGGCAGGGCTCCTACGAGCAGTACTTC.

The V call is TRBV20-1, the J call TRBJ2-7; D call uncertain. Trimming took 0 bases from V and 1 from J, leaving 13 bases between them. This CDR3 comprises 15 residues. Germline loops: CDR1 DFQATT, CDR2 SNEGSKA (reference sequence). The CDR3 DNA is TGCAGTGCTAGAGATCTCCTGGCGGAATCCTACGAGCAGTACTTC. Amino acid sequence: CSARDLLAESYEQYF.

This clonotype appeared a few times. J is TRBJ2-1 and V is TRBV20-1; D may correspond to TRBD1 or TRBD2 (6 bases each). The ends were cut back, 3 bases at V and 1 base at J, with 13 bases in the middle. The CDR3 is 15 residues long. Per germline, CDR1 DFQATT and CDR2 SNEGSKA (reference sequence). The CDR3: CSARWGAGSYNEQFF. CDR3 nucleotide sequence: TGCAGTGCTAGGTGGGGGGCCGGATCCTACAATGAGCAGTTCTTC.

This chain uses TRBV14 with TRBJ2-5; D unclear. Trimming pared 2 bases from V and 0 bases from J, leaving 4 bases between. Germline V gene data show CDR1 as SGHDN and CDR2 as FVKESK. This CDR3 is built from 13 residues. Here the CDR3 DNA reads TGTGCCAGCAGCCAAAAATACCAAGAGACCCAGTACTTC. It encodes CASSQKYQETQYF.

This clonotype was detected a few times. V gene TRBV2 combines with J gene TRBJ2-6; 11 positions agree with TRBD2. The V and J ends lost 6 bases and 0 bases, in that order; junction bases with no gene match: 7. This CDR3 contains 18 residues. Germline CDR1 and CDR2: SNHLY and FYNNEI. The CDR3 region is CASSETSGDHSGANVLTF. The CDR3 DNA reads as TGTGCCAGCAGCGAGACTAGCGGGGACCACTCTGGGGCCAACGTCCTGACTTTC.

This clonotype turned up a few times. The chain couples TRBV5-1 to TRBJ2-1; 8 nucleotides line up with TRBD1. Trimming at V came to 4 bases and at J to 1 base, leaving 4 bases not matched to a gene. The CDR3 is 15 residues long. From germline, CDR1 is SGHRS and CDR2 YFSETQ. CDR3 residues: CASSNGTGSYNEQFF. In DNA form, the CDR3 reads TGCGCCAGCAGCAACGGGACAGGTTCCTACAATGAGCAGTTCTTC.

This chain uses TRBV20-1 with TRBJ2-1; 9 nucleotides match TRBD1. The CDR3 sequence is 14 residues long. The ends lost 5 bases at V and 8 bases at J; junction bases unmatched: 10. Germline V gene lookup returns CDR1 DFQATT and CDR2 SNEGSKA (reference sequence). CDR3 coding DNA: TGCAGTGCTGTTCGGGACAGGGATATCGATGAGCAGTTCTTC. Translation: CSAVRDRDIDEQFF.

This clonotype was counted only a few times. The chain recombines TRBV18 with TRBJ2-5; D is undetermined. Per the germline V gene, CDR1 is KGHSH and CDR2 is LQKENI. With 6 bases removed from V and 5 bases from J, the gap between germline ends came to 22 bases. This CDR3 is 16 amino acids long. The CDR3 region is CASSPLDATVGETQYF. The CDR3 DNA reads TGTGCCAGCTCCCCCTTGGACGCCACGGTGGGGGAGACCCAGTACTTC.

This clonotype appeared a few times. The chain couples TRBV12-3 or TRBV12-4 to TRBJ2-7; 8 positions match TRBD1. V shed 5 bases, J shed 6 bases, and the junction held 6 bases outside the gene matches. This CDR3 comprises 13 residues. The DNA for the CDR3 is TGTGCCAGCAGTCAGCTACAGGGGGGCGAGCAGTACTTC. This codes for CASSQLQGGEQYF.

This chain links TRBV4-1 with TRBJ2-7, with D perhaps assigned TRBD1 or TRBD2 (5 bases each). With 4 bases removed from V and 0 bases from J, the gap between germline ends came to 13 bases. CDR3 length equals 15 residues. CDR1 and CDR2 from the germline V gene are MGHRA and YSYEKL. CDR3 residues: CASSPGRSPSYEQYF. CDR3 sequence (DNA): TGCGCCAGCAGCCCGGGACGATCACCCTCCTACGAGCAGTACTTC.

J is TRBJ2-1 and V is TRBV12-1; the DNA was not used to check the table's D call, TRBD1. TRBV12-1 is assigned pseudogene status. The CDR3 contains 18 residues. CDR3 in amino acids: CASSFAQRDVVEGAEQFF. CDR3 sequence (DNA): TGTGCCAGCAGCTTTGCGCAAAGGGACGTCGTCGAGGGGGCTGAGCAGTTCTTC.

A few counts support this clonotype. The rearrangement joins TRBV6-1 to TRBJ2-1; TRBD1 agrees at 8 bases. V was pared by 6 bases and J by 1 base, with 8 bases of the junction left unmatched. CDR1 MNHNS and CDR2 SASEGT come from the germline V gene. CDR3 length: 16 amino acids. CDR3 in DNA: TGTGCCAGCAGCCGTCGACAGGGGAAATCCTACAATGAGCAGTTCTTC. It codes for CASSRRQGKSYNEQFF.

V gene TRBV20-1 combines with J gene TRBJ2-3; D is perhaps TRBD1 (5 bases). The CDR3 totals 15 residues. The V and J ends lost 4 bases and 0 bases respectively, with 14 bases between them. The germline V gene encodes CDR1 DFQATT and CDR2 SNEGSKA (reference sequence). The CDR3 here is CSATRTPSSTDTQYF. In DNA, the CDR3 is TGCAGTGCTACTAGGACACCCTCTAGCACAGATACGCAGTATTTT.

This clonotype was picked up many times. This chain uses TRBV4-3 with TRBJ2-3; 10 nucleotides line up with TRBD1. This CDR3 has 17 amino acids. CDR1 and CDR2 from the germline V gene are LGHNA and YSLEER. V gave up 0 bases and J gave up 0 bases; unmatched junction bases: 3. CDR3 DNA: TGCGCCAGCAGCCAAGAACCGGGACAGGGGAGCACAGATACGCAGTATTTT. This sequence encodes CASSQEPGQGSTDTQYF.

This clonotype was observed a handful of times. The V and J genes are TRBV10-3 and TRBJ2-7; D might be TRBD1 or TRBD2, each matching 5 bases. V lost 0 bases, J lost 3 bases, and 21 bases lay in between. CDR3 length: 18 residues. CDR1 and CDR2 from the germline V gene are ENHRY and SYGVKD. The CDR3, as DNA: TGTGCCATCAGTGAGTCAGTCGCCGAGGGGCAGGGCGACTACGAGCAGTACTTC. Its translation: CAISESVAEGQGDYEQYF.

This clonotype was picked up a small number of times. The chain joins TRBV6-1 to TRBJ2-3, with D maybe TRBD1 (6 bases). Deletions cut 6 bases from V and 3 bases from J, with 10 bases between. Germline V CDR1 and CDR2: MNHNS, SASEGT. This CDR3 region has 13 residues. In DNA form, the CDR3 reads TGTGCCAGCAGGCCCCAGGGGACAGATACGCAGTATTTT. Its protein product is CASRPQGTDTQYF.

In its sample, this clonotype was seen a few times. The J gene is TRBJ2-1, the V gene TRBV7-2, with D tentatively TRBD1 (8 bases). With 5 bases removed from V and 3 bases from J, the gap between germline ends came to 14 bases. CDR3 length: 15 residues. CDR1 and CDR2 from the germline V gene are SGHTA and FQGNSA. CDR3 residues: CASSKTGGDYNEQFF. DNA for the CDR3: TGTGCCAGCAGCAAAACAGGGGGGGACTACAATGAGCAGTTCTTC.

This clonotype was seen more than once but under ten times. The genes are TRBV10-2 and TRBJ2-7, with D uncertain. CDR3 length equals 14 residues. V was clipped by 5 bases and J by 1 base, with 12 bases between them. Per germline, CDR1 WSHSY and CDR2 SAAADI. This chain's CDR3 is CASSYPGPSYEQYF. The CDR3 nucleotides read TGCGCCAGCAGTTACCCCGGGCCGTCCTACGAGCAGTACTTC.

The chain recombines TRBV10-3 with TRBJ2-3; D tentatively reads TRBD1 or TRBD2 (7 bases each). The CDR3 spans 17 residues. The V and J ends lost 8 bases and 4 bases respectively, with 25 bases between them. Germline loops: CDR1 ENHRY, CDR2 SYGVKD. In nucleotides, the CDR3 is TGTGCCATCGGGAGGGGGCAGGTAGCGACTGAAGCAGATACGCAGTATTTT. Its translation: CAIGRGQVATEADTQYF.

This clonotype was observed at least ten times. The rearrangement uses TRBV20-1 and TRBJ2-5; the D gene is possibly TRBD2 (6 bases). Looked up from germline, CDR1 is DFQATT and CDR2 is SNEGSKA (reference sequence). The CDR3 loop spans 14 amino acids. The V gene lost 0 bases and the J gene lost 9 bases, with 17 bases spanning the gap. DNA for the CDR3: TGCAGTGCTAGAGATCGGGGGAACAGGTTATCCCAGTACTTC. Translating gives CSARDRGNRLSQYF.

Many counts were recorded for this clonotype. The chain links TRBV29-1 to TRBJ2-1, with TRBD2 identical over 8 bases. This CDR3 region has 13 residues. Germline loops: CDR1 SQVTM, CDR2 ANQGSEA. Trimming took 4 bases from V and 9 from J; bases not matched to a gene: 8. This CDR3 reads CSVAGGLSGEQFF. The CDR3 nucleotides are TGCAGCGTTGCGGGGGGGCTGTCGGGTGAGCAGTTCTTC.

This clonotype was observed at least ten times. The genes are TRBV11-2 and TRBJ1-1; no definite D call. CDR3 length equals 14 residues. The V gene's germline CDR1 is SGHAT and CDR2 FQNNGV. V lost 2 bases to trimming and J lost 4 bases, with 11 bases between them. CDR3 residues: CASSLSPLGTEAFF. Here the CDR3 DNA reads TGTGCCAGCAGCTTATCTCCTCTCGGCACTGAAGCTTTCTTT.

The chain links TRBV6-2 or TRBV6-3 to TRBJ2-3; D is unresolved. CDR1 and CDR2 (germline): MNHEY, SVGEGT. Trimming took off 0 bases at V and 3 bases at J, with 16 bases between the two ends. This CDR3 contains 17 residues. The CDR3: CASSYSYWTMGTDTQYF. CDR3 nucleotides: TGTGCCAGCAGTTACTCATATTGGACGATGGGGACAGATACGCAGTATTTT.

This clonotype has more than one count but fewer than ten. CDR3 protein: CASRLKNRDYEQYF. CDR3 coding DNA: TGCGCCAGCAGGCTAAAAAACAGGGATTACGAGCAGTACTTC. The V gene is TRBV5-1, the J gene TRBJ2-7; tentatively, D is TRBD1 (6 bases). From germline, CDR1 is SGHRS and CDR2 YFSETQ. This CDR3 is built from 14 residues. The V end was cut by 5 bases, the J end by 4 bases, with 16 bases between.

This clonotype was found many times. In DNA form, the CDR3 reads TGCGCCAGCAGCGGCGACGGTGGGAGGCCCTATCATGAGCAGTTCTTC. It is translated as CASSGDGGRPYHEQFF. The rearrangement links TRBV5-1 to TRBJ2-1; a weak D match, TRBD2 (6 bases). The CDR3 has 16 amino acids. In germline, CDR1 is SGHRS, CDR2 YFSETQ. V was clipped by 4 bases and J by 8 bases, with 22 bases between them.

The gene calls are TRBV21-1 and TRBJ2-3; the table's D gene call, TRBD2, was not cross checked with the DNA. TRBV21-1 is given as a pseudogene. CDR3 length: 17 residues. The CDR3 coding sequence is TGTGCCAGCAGCATCGGGAAGACTAGCTGGGGAACAGATACGCAGTATTTT. Protein sequence: CASSIGKTSWGTDTQYF.